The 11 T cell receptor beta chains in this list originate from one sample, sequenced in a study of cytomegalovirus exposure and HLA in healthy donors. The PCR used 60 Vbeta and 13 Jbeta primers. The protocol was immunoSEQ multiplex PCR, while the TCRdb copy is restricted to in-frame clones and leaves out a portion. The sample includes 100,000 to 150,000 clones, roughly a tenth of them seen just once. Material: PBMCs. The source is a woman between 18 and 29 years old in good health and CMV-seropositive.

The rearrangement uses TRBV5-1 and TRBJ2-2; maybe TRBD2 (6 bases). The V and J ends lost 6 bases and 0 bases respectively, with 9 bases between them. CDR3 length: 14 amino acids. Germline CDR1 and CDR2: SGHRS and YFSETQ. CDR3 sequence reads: CASTGDTNTGELFF. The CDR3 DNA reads TGCGCCAGCACGGGAGACACGAACACCGGGGAGCTGTTTTTT.

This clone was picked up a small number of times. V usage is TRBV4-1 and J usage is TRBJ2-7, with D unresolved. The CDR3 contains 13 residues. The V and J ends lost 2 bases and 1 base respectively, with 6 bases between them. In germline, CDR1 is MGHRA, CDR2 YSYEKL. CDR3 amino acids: CASSQTTSYEQYF. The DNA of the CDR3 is TGCGCCAGCAGCCAAACTACTTCCTACGAGCAGTACTTC.

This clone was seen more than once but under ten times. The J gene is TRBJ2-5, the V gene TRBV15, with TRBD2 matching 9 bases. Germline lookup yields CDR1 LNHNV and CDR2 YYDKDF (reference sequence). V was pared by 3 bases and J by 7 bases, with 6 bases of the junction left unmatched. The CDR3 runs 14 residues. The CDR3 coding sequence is TGTGCCACCAGCAGGTCTAGCGGGGTGGGGACCCAGTACTTC. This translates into CATSRSSGVGTQYF.

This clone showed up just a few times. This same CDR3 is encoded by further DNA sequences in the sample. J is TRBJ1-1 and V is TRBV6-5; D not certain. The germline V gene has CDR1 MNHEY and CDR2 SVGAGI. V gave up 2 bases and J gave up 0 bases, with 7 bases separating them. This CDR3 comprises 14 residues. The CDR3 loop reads CASSYAGLNTEAFF. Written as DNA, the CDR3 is TGTGCCAGCAGTTACGCGGGCTTGAACACTGAAGCTTTCTTT.

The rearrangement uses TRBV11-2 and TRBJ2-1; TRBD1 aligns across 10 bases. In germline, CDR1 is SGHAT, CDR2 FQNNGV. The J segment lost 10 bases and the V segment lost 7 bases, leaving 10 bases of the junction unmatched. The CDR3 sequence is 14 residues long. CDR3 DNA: TGTGCCAGCATAAAAGACAGGGGGCAAGGGGAGCAGTTCTTC. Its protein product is CASIKDRGQGEQFF.

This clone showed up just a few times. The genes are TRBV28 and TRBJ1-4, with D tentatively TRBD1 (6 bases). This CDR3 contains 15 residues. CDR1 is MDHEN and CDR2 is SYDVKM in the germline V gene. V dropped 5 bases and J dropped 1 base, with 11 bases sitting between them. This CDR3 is CASSLPGQTNEKLFF. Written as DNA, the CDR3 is TGTGCCAGCAGTCTCCCGGGACAAACTAATGAAAAACTGTTTTTT.

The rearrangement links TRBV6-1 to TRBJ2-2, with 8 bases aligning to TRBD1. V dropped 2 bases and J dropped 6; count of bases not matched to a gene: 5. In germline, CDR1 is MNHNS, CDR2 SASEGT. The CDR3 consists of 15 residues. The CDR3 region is CASSEQGADAGELFF. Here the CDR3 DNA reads TGTGCCAGCAGTGAACAGGGGGCTGATGCCGGGGAGCTGTTTTTT.

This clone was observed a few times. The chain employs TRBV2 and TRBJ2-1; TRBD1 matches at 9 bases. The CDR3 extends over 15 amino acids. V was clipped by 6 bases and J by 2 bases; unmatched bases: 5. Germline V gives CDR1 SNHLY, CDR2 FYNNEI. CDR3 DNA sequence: TGTGCCAGCAGCCGTGACAGGGGGGCCTACAATGAGCAGTTCTTC. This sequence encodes CASSRDRGAYNEQFF. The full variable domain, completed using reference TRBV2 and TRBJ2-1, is EPEVTQTPSHQVTQMGQEVILRCVPISNHLYFYWYRQILGQKVEFLVSFYNNEISEKSEIFDDQFSVERPDGSNFTLKIRSTKLEDSAMYFCASSRDRGAYNEQFFGPGTRLTVL.

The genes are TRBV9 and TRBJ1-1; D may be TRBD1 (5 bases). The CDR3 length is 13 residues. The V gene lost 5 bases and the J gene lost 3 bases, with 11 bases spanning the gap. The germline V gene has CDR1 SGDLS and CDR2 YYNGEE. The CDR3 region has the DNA TGTGCCAGCAGTTCCCTAGGGGACACTGAAGCTTTCTTT. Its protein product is CASSSLGDTEAFF. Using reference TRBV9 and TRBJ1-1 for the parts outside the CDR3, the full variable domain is DSGVTQTPKHLITATGQRVTLRCSPRSGDLSVYWYQQSLDQGLQFLIQYYNGEERAKGNILERFSAQQFPDLHSELNLSSLELGDSALYFCASSSLGDTEAFFGQGTRLTVV.

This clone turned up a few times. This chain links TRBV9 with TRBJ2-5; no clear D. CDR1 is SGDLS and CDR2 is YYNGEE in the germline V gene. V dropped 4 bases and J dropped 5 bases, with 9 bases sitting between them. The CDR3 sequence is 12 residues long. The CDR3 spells CASSPHVETQYF. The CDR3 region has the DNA TGTGCCAGCAGCCCCCATGTGGAGACCCAGTACTTC. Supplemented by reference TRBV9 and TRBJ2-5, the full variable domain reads DSGVTQTPKHLITATGQRVTLRCSPRSGDLSVYWYQQSLDQGLQFLIQYYNGEERAKGNILERFSAQQFPDLHSELNLSSLELGDSALYFCASSPHVETQYFGPGTRLLVL.

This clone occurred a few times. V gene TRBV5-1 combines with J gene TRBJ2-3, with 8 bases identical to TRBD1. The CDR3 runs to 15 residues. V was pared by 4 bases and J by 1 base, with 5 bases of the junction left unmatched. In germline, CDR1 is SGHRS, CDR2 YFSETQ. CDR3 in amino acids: CASSEDRGRTDTQYF. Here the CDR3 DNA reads TGCGCCAGCAGCGAAGACAGGGGACGCACAGATACGCAGTATTTT.